This entry lists 3 T cell receptor beta chains sequenced from one sample in a study of T-cell reconstitution after alpha-beta-depleted transplantation in children. It was with unique molecular identifiers that the TCRbeta library was prepared. Each CDR3 protein is one row after TCRdb ran MiXCR on the PCR reads. The sample records about 870,000 distinct CDR3 sequences, 16% being singletons. Sequences were derived from PBMCs, mostly from graft donor cells, sampled 360 days after TCRalphabeta/CD19-depleted stem cell transplant. The origin of the receptors is a male patient younger than 18 who had a stem cell transplant for acute lymphoblastic leukemia, so the T cells may come from the graft donor.

This clonotype has at least ten counts. The chain couples TRBV6-2 or TRBV6-3 to TRBJ2-7; no clear D gene. Deletions cut 3 bases from V and 3 bases from J, with 6 bases between. The CDR3 totals 12 residues. Germline V CDR1 and CDR2: MNHEY, SVGEGT. The CDR3 DNA follows: TGTGCCAGCAGTTATATCGACTACGAGCAGTACTTC. Translated: CASSYIDYEQYF.

Here the CDR3 reads CASRGLAEVGELFF. CDR3 in DNA: TGTGCCAGCAGGGGACTAGCGGAAGTAGGGGAGCTGTTTTTT. The chain couples TRBV12-3 or TRBV12-4 to TRBJ2-2; 11 nucleotides align to TRBD2. The CDR3 runs to 14 residues. V lost 6 bases and J lost 8; bases outside the gene matches: 5.

The sample holds many counts of this clonotype. This rearrangement joins TRBV6-1 to TRBJ1-1, with D possibly matching TRBD1 (6 bases). Germline V CDR1 and CDR2: MNHNS, SASEGT. The CDR3 length is 13 residues. Trimming pared 6 bases from V and 5 bases from J, leaving 13 bases between. The CDR3 reads CASSGQWGTEAFF. CDR3 in DNA: TGTGCCAGCAGCGGACAGTGGGGTACTGAAGCTTTCTTT.